This TCR beta chain was recorded in a study of blood T cells in healthy people across ages. With a J-beta primer mix and a sample-barcoded 5' primer, a second PCR ran about 7 to 12 cycles. TCRdb reprocessed the 5' RACE reads with MiXCR, giving one entry per CDR3 protein. The repertoire holds hundreds of thousands of distinct CDR3 sequences, with roughly 32% as singletons. Between the trimmed V and J ends, which lost 4 bases and 7 bases, there was a span of 14 bases. This CDR3 is built from 14 residues. CDR1 SGHRS and CDR2 YFSETQ come from the germline V gene. In terms of origin and age, donors were healthy Caucasian individuals from Russia aged roughly 6 to 95.

The source of this sequence is a woman over 75 in good health. Sequenced: blood. This chain connects TRBV5-1 to TRBJ1-4; TRBD1 is a possible D gene (5 bases). In DNA form, the CDR3 reads TGCGCCAGCAGCGGACGGGGGAGGGGTGAAAAACTGTTTTTT. This translates into CASSGRGRGEKLFF. Looking up the rest from reference TRBV5-1 and TRBJ1-4 gives the full variable domain: KAGVTQTPRYLIKTRGQQVTLSCSPISGHRSVSWYQQTPGQGLQFLFEYFSETQRNKGNFPGRFSGRQFSNSRSEMNVSTLELGDSALYLCASSGRGRGEKLFFGSGTQLSVL.